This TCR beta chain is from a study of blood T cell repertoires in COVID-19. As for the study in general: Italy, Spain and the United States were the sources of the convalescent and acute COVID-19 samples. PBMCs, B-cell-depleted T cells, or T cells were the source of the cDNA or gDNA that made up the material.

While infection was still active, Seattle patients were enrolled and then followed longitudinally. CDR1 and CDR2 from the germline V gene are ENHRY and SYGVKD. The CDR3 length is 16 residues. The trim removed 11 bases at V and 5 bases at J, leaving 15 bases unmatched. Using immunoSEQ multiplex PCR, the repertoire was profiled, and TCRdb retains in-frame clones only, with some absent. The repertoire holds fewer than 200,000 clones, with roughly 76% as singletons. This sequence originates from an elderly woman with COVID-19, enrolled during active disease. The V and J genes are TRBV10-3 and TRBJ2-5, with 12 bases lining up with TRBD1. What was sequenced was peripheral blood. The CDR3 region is CAPIWGQGAGWETQYF. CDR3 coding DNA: TGTGCCCCAATATGGGGACAGGGGGCTGGATGGGAGACCCAGTACTTC.